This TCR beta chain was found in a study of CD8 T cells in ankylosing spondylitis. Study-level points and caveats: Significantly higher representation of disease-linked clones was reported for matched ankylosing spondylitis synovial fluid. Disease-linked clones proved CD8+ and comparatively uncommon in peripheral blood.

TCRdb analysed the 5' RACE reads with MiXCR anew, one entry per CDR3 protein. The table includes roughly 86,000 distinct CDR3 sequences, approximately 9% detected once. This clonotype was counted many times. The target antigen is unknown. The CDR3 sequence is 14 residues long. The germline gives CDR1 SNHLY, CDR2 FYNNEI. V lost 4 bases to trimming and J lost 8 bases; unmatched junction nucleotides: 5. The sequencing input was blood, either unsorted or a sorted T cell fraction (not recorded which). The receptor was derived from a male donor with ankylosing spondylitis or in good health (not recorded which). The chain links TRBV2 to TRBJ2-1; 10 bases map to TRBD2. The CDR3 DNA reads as TGTGCCAGCAGTGGAGGGACTAGCGACGATGAGCAGTTCTTC. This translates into CASSGGTSDDEQFF.